The 13 T cell receptor beta chains given below trace back to one sample, sequenced in a study of T cell clonality in common variable immunodeficiency. Profiled with immunoSEQ multiplex PCR; TCRdb holds only in-frame clones, not every one. The sample has about 47,000 clones, none seen only once. The source material was peripheral blood mononuclear cells. The origin of the receptors is a person aged 18 to 70 in good health.

Many counts were recorded for this clone. The read stops 3 residues short of the end of the CDR3; the missing end is completed from the germline J gene. The V gene is TRBV2, the J gene TRBJ2-2, with 8 nucleotides matching TRBD2. The trim removed 6 bases at V and 7 bases at J, leaving 4 bases unmatched. The CDR3 consists of 13 residues. CDR1 and CDR2 (germline): SNHLY, FYNNEI. The CDR3 DNA, read in part, is TGTGCCAGCAGGTCAAGCGGGGGCGGGGAG. Its protein product is CASRSSGGGE. The entire CDR3 sequence reads CASRSSGGGELFF.

This clone was recorded at least ten times. The read ends 3 residues before the CDR3 terminus; that terminus is restored from the germline J gene. This chain links TRBV30 with TRBJ1-1, with D perhaps TRBD1 (5 bases). This CDR3 is 13 amino acids long. Germline V gene sequence: CDR1 GTSNPN, CDR2 SVGIG (reference sequence). V was clipped by 1 base and J by 6 bases, with 12 bases between them. The sequenced CDR3 bases are TGTGCCTGGAGTGAGGCAGGGAAGGCTGAA. This translates into CAWSEAGKAE. In full, the CDR3 reads CAWSEAGKAEAFF.

This clone was recorded at least ten times. The CDR3 end is not reached by the read, which stops 3 residues before it; the germline J gene fills it in. This chain uses TRBV12-3 or TRBV12-4 with TRBJ2-7; a weak D match, TRBD2 (6 bases). Trimming cost V 6 bases and J 1 base, with 10 bases left between them. The CDR3 contains 13 residues. The CDR3 DNA, read in part, is TGTGCCAGCAGCGCCGGGACTTCCTACGAG. This codes for CASSAGTSYE. The full CDR3 is CASSAGTSYEQYF.

About this clone itself: The read ends 3 residues early relative to the CDR3; the germline J gene fills the gap. This chain connects TRBV2 to TRBJ1-2; 8 bases are shared with TRBD1. Per the germline V gene, CDR1 is SNHLY and CDR2 is FYNNEI. There are 13 residues in the CDR3. Trimming took 8 bases from V and 5 from J; bases not matched to a gene: 7. This chain's CDR3 is CASSGTGPYGYTF. The part of the CDR3 DNA that was read is TGTGCCAGCTCCGGGACAGGCCCTTATGGC.

This clone occurred many times. The missing CDR3 end, 3 residues past where the read stops, is filled in from the germline J gene. This chain links TRBV20-1 with TRBJ2-2, with D possibly being TRBD1 (5 bases). From germline, CDR1 is DFQATT and CDR2 SNEGSKA (reference sequence). The CDR3 totals 14 residues. CDR3 DNA (partial): TGCAGTGCTAGAGACCTCTCTGGGGCCAACGTG. Its translation: CSARDLSGANV. The whole CDR3 protein reads CSARDLSGANVLFF.

At least ten counts were recorded for this clone. The read comes to an end 3 residues before the CDR3 does, leaving the germline J gene to fill in the end. The chain combines TRBV20-1 with TRBJ2-7, with 12 positions matching TRBD1. CDR1 is DFQATT and CDR2 is SNEGSKA in the germline V gene (reference sequence). V was pared by 0 bases and J by 2 bases, with 2 bases of the junction left unmatched. The CDR3 runs 15 residues. The sequenced CDR3 bases are TGCAGTGCTAGAGACAGGGACAGGGGGCCCTACGAG. This codes for CSARDRDRGPYE. The entire CDR3 sequence reads CSARDRDRGPYEQYF.

This clone came up many times. The CDR3 extends 3 residues past the end of the read, so its final part is completed from the germline J gene. V usage is TRBV6-2 or TRBV6-3 and J usage is TRBJ2-3; D could derive from TRBD1 or TRBD2 (7 bases each). V lost 6 bases and J lost 2, with 21 bases in between. CDR1 and CDR2 (germline): MNHEY, SVGEGT. The CDR3 loop spans 17 amino acids. Partial CDR3 DNA: TGTGCCAGCAGCTCCTGGGGAGGGGGCTCGATCACAGATACG. It translates to CASSSWGGGSITDT. From start to end, the CDR3 is CASSSWGGGSITDTQYF.

Ten or more counts support this clone. The DNA ends 3 residues before the CDR3 does, and the rest of the CDR3 is filled in from the germline J gene. The chain recombines TRBV30 with TRBJ1-4; maybe TRBD1 (5 bases). V was trimmed by 3 bases and J by 5 bases, leaving 7 bases between them. In germline, CDR1 is GTSNPN, CDR2 SVGIG (reference sequence). The CDR3 consists of 12 residues. The CDR3 DNA, read in part, is TGTGCCTGGAGGGGGGGAAATGAAAAA. It specifies CAWRGGNEK. The entire CDR3 sequence reads CAWRGGNEKLFF.

This clone was seen more than once but under ten times. The read comes to an end 3 residues before the CDR3 does, leaving the germline J gene to fill in the end. V gene TRBV30 combines with J gene TRBJ1-1, with D tentatively TRBD1 (6 bases). CDR3 size: 12 residues. The V gene lost 5 bases and the J gene lost 0 bases, with 7 bases spanning the gap. Germline V gene sequence: CDR1 GTSNPN, CDR2 SVGIG (reference sequence). CDR3 loop: CAWDRLNTEAFF. The sequenced CDR3 bases are TGTGCCTGGGACAGGCTGAACACTGAA.

This clone was seen repeatedly, ten times or more. The read ends 3 residues early relative to the CDR3; the germline J gene fills the gap. The rearrangement joins TRBV20-1 to TRBJ2-7, with 16 positions matching TRBD2. The ends lost 0 bases at V and 1 base at J; junction bases unmatched: 6. The CDR3 runs to 18 residues. Looked up from germline, CDR1 is DFQATT and CDR2 is SNEGSKA (reference sequence). The CDR3 loop is CSAREGLAGGHSSYEQYF. The sequenced CDR3 bases are TGCAGTGCTAGAGAGGGACTAGCGGGGGGGCACTCTTCCTACGAG.

This clone came up many times. From the germline J gene comes the end of the CDR3, since the read stops 3 residues before it. The chain employs TRBV7-6 and TRBJ1-6, with unresolved D. V was trimmed by 1 base and J by 7 bases, leaving 8 bases between them. The CDR3 sequence is 14 residues long. The germline CDR1 and CDR2 sequences are SGHVS and FNYEAQ. The part of the CDR3 DNA that was read is TGTGCCAGCAGCTTAGGCGGCGGAAATTCACCC. Its translation: CASSLGGGNSP. The whole CDR3 protein is CASSLGGGNSPLHF.

This clone has ten or more counts. The read terminates 3 residues before the CDR3 end, so the remaining end is supplied by the germline J gene. The V call is TRBV5-6, the J call TRBJ2-7, with D maybe TRBD2 (7 bases). Germline V gives CDR1 SGHDT, CDR2 YYEEEE. CDR3 size: 14 residues. With 3 bases removed from V and 1 base from J, the gap between germline ends came to 11 bases. The CDR3 bases that were read are TGTGCCAGCAGCTGGGGGGGGCAGTCCTACGAG. Its translation is CASSWGGQSYE. The full CDR3 protein is CASSWGGQSYEQYF.

In this sample, this clone turned up many times. The CDR3 end falls 3 residues outside the read, so it is completed with the germline J gene. The V gene is TRBV28, the J gene TRBJ2-7; D is perhaps TRBD1 (6 bases). Trimming left V 6 bases short and J 0 bases short, with 12 bases between. The CDR3 is made up of 14 amino acids. Germline V gene lookup returns CDR1 MDHEN and CDR2 SYDVKM. CDR3: CASSQTGTSYEQYF. The sequenced part of the CDR3 DNA is TGTGCCAGCAGCCAGACAGGAACCTCCTACGAG.